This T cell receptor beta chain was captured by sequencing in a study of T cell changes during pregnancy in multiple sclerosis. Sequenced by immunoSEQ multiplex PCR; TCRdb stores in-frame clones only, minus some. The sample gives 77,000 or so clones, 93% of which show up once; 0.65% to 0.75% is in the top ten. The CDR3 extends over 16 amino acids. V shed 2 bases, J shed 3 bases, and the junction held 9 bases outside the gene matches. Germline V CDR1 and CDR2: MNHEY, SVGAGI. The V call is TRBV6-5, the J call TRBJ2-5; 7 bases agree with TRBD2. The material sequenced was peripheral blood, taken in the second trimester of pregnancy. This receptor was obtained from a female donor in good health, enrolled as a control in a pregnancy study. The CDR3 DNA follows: TGTGCCAGCAGTTACGATCCTGCAGGGAGGGAAGAGACCCAGTACTTC. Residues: CASSYDPAGREETQYF.